The clone carrying this TCR beta chain has at least ten counts. Its antigen is unidentified. This sample was taken from a study of T cell repertoires in cytomegalovirus infection. Study summary: Public TCR beta signatures were indicative of both CMV infection and a matching HLA type. Study-wide points: In two of eight donors, the top clonotype was HLA-C-restricted CMV-specific. Summed frequency of shared TCR beta families picked out CMV carriers who also had the relevant HLA.

From the reads, TCRdb called clonotypes with MiXCR, one entry per CDR3 protein. The sample carries about 300,000 distinct CDR3 sequences, approximately 10% recorded once. The TCR originated in a human donor in good health (CMV status not recorded). Some clones in this sample may be carry-over from other donors' samples. The material sequenced was PBMCs.

CDR3 amino acids: CAISPATDSGGYTF. The CDR3 DNA follows: TGTGCCATCAGCCCAGCGACGGACTCGGGAGGCTACACCTTC. V and J are TRBV10-3 and TRBJ1-2, with D uncertain. Deletions cut 6 bases from V and 8 bases from J, with 19 bases between. CDR1 and CDR2 (germline): ENHRY, SYGVKD. CDR3 size: 14 residues.